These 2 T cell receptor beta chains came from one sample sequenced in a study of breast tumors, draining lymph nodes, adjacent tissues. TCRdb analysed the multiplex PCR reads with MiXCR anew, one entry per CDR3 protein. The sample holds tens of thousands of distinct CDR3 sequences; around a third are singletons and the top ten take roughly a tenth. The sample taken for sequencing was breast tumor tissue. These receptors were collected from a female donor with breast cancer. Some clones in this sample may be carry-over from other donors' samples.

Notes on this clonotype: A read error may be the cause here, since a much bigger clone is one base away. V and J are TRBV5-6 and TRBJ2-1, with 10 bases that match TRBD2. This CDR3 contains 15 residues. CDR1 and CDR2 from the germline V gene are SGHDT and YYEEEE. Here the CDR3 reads CASGLEAGGPYEQFF. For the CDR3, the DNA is TGTGCCAGCGGCTTGGAAGCGGGAGGGCCTTATGAGCAGTTCTTC.

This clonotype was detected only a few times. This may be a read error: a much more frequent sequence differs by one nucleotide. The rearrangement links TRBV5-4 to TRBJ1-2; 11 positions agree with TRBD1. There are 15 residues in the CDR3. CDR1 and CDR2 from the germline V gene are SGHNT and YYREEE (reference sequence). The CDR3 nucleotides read TGTGCCAGCAGCTTGGTAGGGACAGGGGGATATGGCCACACCTTC. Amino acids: CASSLVGTGGYGHTF.